The present T cell receptor beta chain was sequenced within a study of shared clonotypes between healthy human individuals. This clone was seen a handful of times. At one boundary the junction diverges from the germline segment, which might be a read error. The data were produced by immunoSEQ multiplex PCR, yet TCRdb's version contains in-frame clones alone and is incomplete. The sample includes some 240,000 clones, 50% to 75% of them seen just once. The origin of this receptor is a man younger than 40 in good health. The specimen sequenced was memory CD4+ T cells sorted from blood. The subset is: CD45RA-negative fraction.

The CDR3 region is CSARPQGTQYF. CDR3 DNA sequence: TGCAGTGCTAGGCCTCAAGGGACCCAGTACTTC. The chain joins TRBV20-1 to TRBJ2-5; unclear D gene. CDR1 and CDR2 from the germline V gene are DFQATT and SNEGSKA (reference sequence). This CDR3 is built from 11 residues.